The 26 T cell receptor beta chains listed next were all sequenced from one sample in a study of T-cell reconstitution after alpha-beta-depleted transplantation in children. A TCRbeta library incorporating unique molecular identifiers was prepared. Via MiXCR, TCRdb re-called the PCR reads, giving one row per CDR3 protein. The sample includes 90,000 to 100,000 distinct CDR3 sequences, over 9% seen only once; the top ten take about 14%. The starting material was PBMCs from the stem cell graft donor, obtained from the stem cell graft. These receptors were collected from a human donor who donated a stem cell graft to a child with inherited bone marrow failure.

This clonotype has at least ten counts. The V call is TRBV7-2, the J call TRBJ2-7; 7 bases fit TRBD2. The CDR3 extends over 16 amino acids. Germline V gives CDR1 SGHTA, CDR2 FQGNSA. The trim removed 5 bases at V and 2 bases at J, leaving 12 bases unmatched. The CDR3 sequence: CASSPLSGRGTYEQYF. DNA of the CDR3: TGTGCCAGCAGCCCCCTTAGCGGGCGCGGGACCTACGAGCAGTACTTC. The full variable domain, completed using reference TRBV7-2 and TRBJ2-7, is GAGVSQSPSNKVTEKGKDVELRCDPISGHTALYWYRQSLGQGLEFLIYFQGNSAPDKSGLPSDRFSAERTGGSVSTLTIQRTQQEDSAVYLCASSPLSGRGTYEQYFGPGTRLTVT.

The V and J genes are TRBV19 and TRBJ1-1; tentatively, D is TRBD1 (6 bases). V shed 10 bases and J shed 1 base, with 28 bases lying between them. In germline, CDR1 is LNHDA, CDR2 SQIVND (reference sequence). This CDR3 spans 18 amino acids. The CDR3 coding sequence is TGTGCCACCCGTCAGCCGGGACAAAAAAGTCGAACGAACACTGAAGCTTTCTTT. Its translation: CATRQPGQKSRTNTEAFF.

There are many counts of this clonotype. The gene calls are TRBV5-1 and TRBJ2-5, with 7 bases that match TRBD2. The CDR3 is 16 residues long. The V segment lost 0 bases and the J segment 2 bases; nucleotides outside the gene matches: 7. Germline V lookup: CDR1 SGHRS, CDR2 YFSETQ. The CDR3 DNA reads as TGCGCCAGCAGCTTGGGGTTTTCAGCGGGGCAAGAGACCCAGTACTTC. Residues: CASSLGFSAGQETQYF.

This clonotype was observed at least ten times. The genes are TRBV6-5 and TRBJ1-2, with TRBD1 matching over 9 bases. V gave up 4 bases and J gave up 7 bases; unmatched junction bases: 7. Germline CDR1 and CDR2: MNHEY and SVGAGI. CDR3 length equals 14 residues. The CDR3 nucleotides read TGTGCCAGCAGTTTCCGGGACAGGGACTCTGGCTACACCTTC. Its protein product is CASSFRDRDSGYTF.

At least ten counts were recorded for this clonotype. V is TRBV7-2 and J is TRBJ1-6, with D unresolved. The CDR3 is 16 residues long. CDR1 and CDR2 (germline): SGHTA, FQGNSA. V was trimmed by 1 base and J by 4 bases, leaving 11 bases between them. The CDR3 spells CASSLVAVGYNSPLHF. The CDR3 DNA is TGTGCCAGCAGCTTAGTAGCGGTAGGGTATAATTCACCCCTCCACTTT.

This clonotype has a count of ten or more. CDR3 sequence reads: CATTGSSSGANVLTF. Written as DNA, the CDR3 is TGTGCAACTACCGGGTCCAGCTCTGGGGCCAACGTCCTGACTTTC. The V gene is TRBV7-9, the J gene TRBJ2-6; D remains unclear. Germline lookup yields CDR1 SEHNR and CDR2 FQNEAQ (reference sequence). The CDR3 is made up of 15 amino acids.

V usage is TRBV12-3 or TRBV12-4 and J usage is TRBJ2-7, with 10 positions matching TRBD1. J gave up 4 bases and V 5 bases, and 5 bases lay outside the gene matches. The CDR3 is 14 residues long. The chain's CDR3 is CASSKDRGEYEQYF. The CDR3 nucleotides are TGTGCCAGCAGTAAGGACAGGGGGGAGTACGAGCAGTACTTC.

The table lists this clonotype with a few counts. The rearrangement joins TRBV7-2 to TRBJ2-3; possibly TRBD1 for D (6 bases). CDR1 and CDR2 (germline): SGHTA, FQGNSA. Trimming cost V 8 bases and J 3 bases, with 15 bases left between them. CDR3 length equals 14 residues. CDR3 amino acids: CASGRQVVTDTQYF. DNA for the CDR3: TGTGCCAGCGGCAGACAGGTAGTAACAGATACGCAGTATTTT.

This clonotype occurred many times. The V gene is TRBV6-1, the J gene TRBJ2-1; 8 nucleotides line up with TRBD1. J was trimmed by 10 bases and V by 6 bases; bases with no gene match: 8. The CDR3 is made up of 13 amino acids. CDR1 is MNHNS, CDR2 SASEGT, per germline. CDR3 bases: TGTGCCAGCAGATCAACAGGGGGTGAAGAGCAGTTCTTC. This encodes CASRSTGGEEQFF.

This clonotype was counted at least ten times. V usage is TRBV27 and J usage is TRBJ2-3, with 16 positions matching TRBD2. Germline V gives CDR1 MNHEY, CDR2 SMNVEV (reference sequence). This CDR3 region has 17 residues. Trimming took 6 bases from V and 6 from J; bases not matched to a gene: 9. CDR3 coding DNA: TGTGCCAGCAGCCCGGGGACTAGCGGGGGGGAGGAGGATACGCAGTATTTT. It translates to CASSPGTSGGEEDTQYF.

This clonotype has ten or more counts. This chain joins TRBV12-3 or TRBV12-4 and TRBJ2-2, with D maybe TRBD2 (6 bases). The CDR3 extends over 16 amino acids. Deletions cut 3 bases from V and 5 bases from J, with 16 bases between. CDR3 nucleotides: TGTGCCAGCAGTTTGGTTGCGGGGTATAGGACCGGGGAGCTGTTTTTT. It translates to CASSLVAGYRTGELFF.

This clonotype was observed at least ten times. The rearrangement joins TRBV6-2 or TRBV6-3 to TRBJ2-7; D gene ambiguous. V lost 4 bases and J lost 9, with 16 bases in between. This CDR3 has 13 amino acids. Germline CDR1 reads MNHEY; CDR2 reads SVGEGT. CDR3 coding DNA: TGTGCCAGCAGTTCCCGCCCTGGACGGTGGCAGTACTTC. Its translation is CASSSRPGRWQYF.

This clonotype was counted ten times or more. The genes are TRBV20-1 and TRBJ2-1; D not resolved. Trimming stripped 3 bases from V and 3 bases from J, with 6 bases between. The CDR3 runs to 12 residues. Looked up from germline, CDR1 is DFQATT and CDR2 is SNEGSKA (reference sequence). CDR3 residues: CSASAGYNEQFF. DNA for the CDR3: TGCAGTGCTAGTGCAGGCTACAATGAGCAGTTCTTC.

This clonotype was counted at least ten times. The chain links TRBV7-2 to TRBJ2-5; the D gene is possibly TRBD2 (6 bases). Germline CDR1 is SGHTA and CDR2 is FQGNSA. Deletions cut 5 bases from V and 4 bases from J, with 17 bases between. This CDR3 contains 15 residues. CDR3 in DNA: TGTGCCAGCAGCCCGGGGACGTCGCGGGGAGAGACCCAGTACTTC. Translated, it gives CASSPGTSRGETQYF.

This clonotype has at least ten counts. This chain uses TRBV2 with TRBJ2-1; 13 bases line up with TRBD2. This CDR3 has 19 amino acids. CDR1 and CDR2 from the germline V gene are SNHLY and FYNNEI. The V gene end was trimmed by 6 bases and the J gene end by 0 bases; junction bases not matched to a gene: 11. The CDR3 DNA sequence: TGTGCCAGCAGCTCTAGACTAGCGGGAGGTTTCGTCTCCTACAATGAGCAGTTCTTC. It encodes CASSSRLAGGFVSYNEQFF.

This clonotype was detected many times. The CDR3: CASSVDTGHNQPQHF. CDR3 nucleotide sequence: TGCGCCAGCAGCGTGGACACAGGGCACAATCAGCCCCAGCATTTT. The chain employs TRBV5-1 and TRBJ1-5, with a tentative D call TRBD1 (6 bases). The germline CDR1 and CDR2 sequences are SGHRS and YFSETQ. Trimming removed 4 bases at V and 3 bases at J, with 14 bases between. The length of the CDR3 is 15 residues.

This clonotype came up many times. The V and J genes are TRBV21-1 and TRBJ2-5; the table's D call, TRBD1, has no DNA check behind it. TRBV21-1 has pseudogene status. The CDR3 extends over 17 amino acids. The CDR3 DNA sequence: TGTGCCAGCAGCAGCATGTGGCCAGGGGTCCTCCAAGAGACCCAGTACTTC. Its translation is CASSSMWPGVLQETQYF.

This clonotype was recorded many times. V gene TRBV10-3 combines with J gene TRBJ1-6; 8 bases are a match to TRBD1. Germline V lookup: CDR1 ENHRY, CDR2 SYGVKD. The CDR3 consists of 17 residues. The ends lost 3 bases at V and 9 bases at J; junction bases unmatched: 13. The DNA of the CDR3 is TGTGCCATCAGTGACCCAGTCGTCCTACAGGGGGGTTCACCCCTCCACTTT. This sequence encodes CAISDPVVLQGGSPLHF.

This clonotype has a count of ten or more. The chain has TRBV6-1 and TRBJ2-1; 7 nucleotides agree with TRBD2. This CDR3 has 11 residues. Germline lookup yields CDR1 MNHNS and CDR2 SASEGT. The V segment lost 5 bases and the J segment 14 bases; nucleotides outside the gene matches: 6. This CDR3 is CASSLRDYEFF. The CDR3 DNA reads TGTGCCAGCAGTCTCCGGGACTACGAGTTCTTC.

Ten or more counts support this clonotype. The chain employs TRBV20-1 and TRBJ1-1; D perhaps matches TRBD1 (5 bases). Germline values: CDR1 DFQATT, CDR2 SNEGSKA (reference sequence). Trimming removed 0 bases from V and 6 bases from J, with 17 bases in between. The CDR3 covers 15 residues. The CDR3 loop is CSARDWAGLAPEAFF. The CDR3 bases are TGCAGTGCTAGAGATTGGGCAGGGCTGGCACCTGAAGCTTTCTTT.

This clonotype was detected only a few times. The chain recombines TRBV20-1 with TRBJ1-2; tentatively, D is TRBD1 (5 bases). Germline values: CDR1 DFQATT, CDR2 SNEGSKA (reference sequence). The length of the CDR3 is 10 residues. V lost 6 bases and J lost 3, with 5 bases in between. The CDR3 reads CSARDYGYTF. The CDR3 nucleotides read TGCAGTGCCAGGGACTATGGCTACACCTTC.

This clonotype came up a few times. The chain is built from TRBV25-1 and TRBJ2-3; TRBD1 agrees at 7 bases. Germline-derived CDR1 and CDR2 are MGHDK and SYGVNS. The junction had 5 bases not matched to a gene; V was cut back by 6 bases and J by 5 bases. This CDR3 contains 13 residues. This chain's CDR3 is CASRPTGEDTQYF. The DNA of the CDR3 is TGTGCCAGCAGACCCACAGGGGAAGATACGCAGTATTTT.

In its sample, this clonotype was seen many times. The chain couples TRBV5-1 to TRBJ2-7, with D tentatively TRBD1 (7 bases). Germline lookup yields CDR1 SGHRS and CDR2 YFSETQ. This CDR3 has 16 amino acids. Trimming took 5 bases from V and 3 from J, leaving 21 bases between them. CDR3 sequence: CASSGGLRDSNYEQYF. CDR3 in DNA: TGCGCCAGCAGTGGGGGGCTCCGGGACAGCAACTACGAGCAGTACTTC.

This clonotype was recorded at least ten times. CDR3 loop: CASSDGRNTEAFF. CDR3 nucleotides: TGCGCCAGCAGCGACGGAAGGAACACTGAAGCTTTCTTT. This chain links TRBV5-1 with TRBJ1-1; D remains ambiguous. The V end was cut by 4 bases, the J end by 1 base, with 8 bases between. This CDR3 region has 13 residues. Germline V gives CDR1 SGHRS, CDR2 YFSETQ.

This clonotype was picked up many times. V usage is TRBV20-1 and J usage is TRBJ2-3, with D perhaps TRBD2 (5 bases). Germline CDR1 is DFQATT and CDR2 is SNEGSKA (reference sequence). The CDR3 covers 13 residues. Trimming cost V 0 bases and J 9 bases, with 13 bases left between them. As DNA, the CDR3 is TGCAGTGCTAGAGATACTAGATCGCAGACGCAGTATTTT. Amino acids: CSARDTRSQTQYF.

Ten or more counts support this clonotype. The J gene is TRBJ2-3, the V gene TRBV15, with D perhaps assigned TRBD1 or TRBD2 (6 bases each). The CDR3 extends over 16 amino acids. From germline, CDR1 is LNHNV and CDR2 YYDKDF (reference sequence). Trimming cost V 3 bases and J 7 bases, with 20 bases left between them. CDR3 in amino acids: CATSRIVGGQGNTQYF. The CDR3, as DNA: TGTGCCACCAGCAGGATCGTGGGGGGCCAGGGAAATACGCAGTATTTT.